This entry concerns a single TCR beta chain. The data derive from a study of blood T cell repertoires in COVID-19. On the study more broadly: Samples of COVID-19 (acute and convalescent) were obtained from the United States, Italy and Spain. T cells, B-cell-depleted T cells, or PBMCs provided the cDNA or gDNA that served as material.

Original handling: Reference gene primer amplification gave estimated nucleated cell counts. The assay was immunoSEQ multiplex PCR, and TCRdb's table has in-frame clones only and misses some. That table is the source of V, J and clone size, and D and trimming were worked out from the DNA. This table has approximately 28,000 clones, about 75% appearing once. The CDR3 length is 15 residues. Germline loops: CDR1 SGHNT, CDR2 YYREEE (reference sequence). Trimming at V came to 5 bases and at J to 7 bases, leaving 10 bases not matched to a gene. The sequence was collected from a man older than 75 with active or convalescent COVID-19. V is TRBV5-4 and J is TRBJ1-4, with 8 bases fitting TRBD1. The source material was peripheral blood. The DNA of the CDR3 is TGTGCCAGCAGTCCGACAGGGGTAAATGGTGAAAAACTGTTTTTT. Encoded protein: CASSPTGVNGEKLFF.